The present entry profiles one T cell receptor beta chain with its context. This sample was included in a study of blood T cell repertoires in COVID-19. Study information: Acute-phase and convalescent COVID-19 samples originated in the United States, Italy and Spain. Sample material is recorded as cDNA or gDNA derived from T cells, B-cell-depleted T cells, or PBMCs.

Authors' data handling: Reference gene primer amplification gave nucleated cell count estimates. Data came from immunoSEQ multiplex PCR; TCRdb stores just in-frame clones and leaves some out. D and trimming come from the DNA, and the V and J calls and clone size come from that table. This table holds roughly 140,000 clones, approximately 86% found once. Researchers sorted participants into cohorts using their self-reported clinical history. The clonotype originates from a woman in her thirties or forties who had recovered from COVID-19. Sample: PBMCs or T cells enriched from blood (not recorded which).

CDR3 sequence (DNA): TGTGCCAGCAGTTTCCAGGGGGCTATGAACACTGAAGCTTTCTTT. It translates to CASSFQGAMNTEAFF. The V call is TRBV6-5, the J call TRBJ1-1; 8 positions agree with TRBD1. CDR1 and CDR2 from the germline V gene are MNHEY and SVGAGI. The CDR3 has 15 residues. The V gene end was trimmed by 4 bases and the J gene end by 0 bases; junction bases not matched to a gene: 4.